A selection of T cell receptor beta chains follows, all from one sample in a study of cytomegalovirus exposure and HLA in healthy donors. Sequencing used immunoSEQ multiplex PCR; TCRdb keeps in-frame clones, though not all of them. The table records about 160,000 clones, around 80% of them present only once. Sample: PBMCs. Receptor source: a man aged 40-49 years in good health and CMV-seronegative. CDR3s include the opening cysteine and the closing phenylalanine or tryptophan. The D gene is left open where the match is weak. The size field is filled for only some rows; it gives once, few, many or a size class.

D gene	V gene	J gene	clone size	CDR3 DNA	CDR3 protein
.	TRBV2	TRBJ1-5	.	TGTGCCAGCAGTGAATTAATGGGGGCTAGCAATCAGCCCCAGCATTTT	CASSELMGASNQPQHF
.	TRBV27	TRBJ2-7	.	TGTGCCAGCAGTTCCCAGGGAGGTGGGCAGTACTTC	CASSSQGGGQYF
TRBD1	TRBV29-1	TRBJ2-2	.	TGCAGCGTCACGACAGGGGCCGCGGGGACCGGGGAGCTGTTTTTT	CSVTTGAAGTGELFF
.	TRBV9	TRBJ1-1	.	TGTGCCAGCAGCGTAGCTATACGAGCTGGGGGGGACACTGAAGCTTTCTTT	CASSVAIRAGGDTEAFF
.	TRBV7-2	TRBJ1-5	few	TGTGCCAGCAGCTTGGCCCGGGTTAATCAGCCCCAGCATTTT	CASSLARVNQPQHF
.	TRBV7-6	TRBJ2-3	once	TGTGCCAGCAGCATTGGACAATTTGTAGATACGCAGTATTTT	CASSIGQFVDTQYF
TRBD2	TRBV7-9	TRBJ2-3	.	TGTGCCAGCAGCTTAGGAGCGGGGGGGTTGGGCATCACAGATACGCAGTATTTT	CASSLGAGGLGITDTQYF
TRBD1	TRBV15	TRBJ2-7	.	TGTGCCACCAGCGAAGGACAGGGGGTCTACGAGCAGTACTTC	CATSEGQGVYEQYF
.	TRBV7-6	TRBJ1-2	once	TGTGCCAGCAGCTTCGGGGTATTCCCTTATGGCTACACCTTC	CASSFGVFPYGYTF
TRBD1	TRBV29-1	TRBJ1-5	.	TGCAGCGTTGCGAAGGGGCAGGGGGCGCATCAGCCCCAGCATTTT	CSVAKGQGAHQPQHF
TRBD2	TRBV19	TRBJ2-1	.	TGTGCCAGTTGTAGCGGGAGCTCCTACAATGAGCAGTTCTTC	CASCSGSSYNEQFF
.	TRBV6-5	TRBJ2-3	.	TGTGCCAGCAGTGAGGGCAGCACCACAGATACGCAGTATTTT	CASSEGSTTDTQYF
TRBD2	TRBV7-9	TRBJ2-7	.	TGTGCCAGCAGCGCGGGGGGGGGCTACGAGCAGTACTTC	CASSAGGGYEQYF
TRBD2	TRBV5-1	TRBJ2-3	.	TGCGCCAGCAGCGCCGGGACTAGTGGTGGGAAGAATACGCAGTATTTT	CASSAGTSGGKNTQYF
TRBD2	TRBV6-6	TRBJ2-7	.	TGTGCCAGCAGGTCGACTAGCGGGCTCCCCTACGAGCAGTACTTC	CASRSTSGLPYEQYF
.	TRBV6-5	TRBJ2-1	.	TGTGCCAGCAGGCCCGAGGAGATCCCCTACAATGAGCAGTTCTTC	CASRPEEIPYNEQFF
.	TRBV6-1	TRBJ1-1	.	TGTGCCAGCAGTAGCGGGATGAACACTGAAGCTTTCTTT	CASSSGMNTEAFF
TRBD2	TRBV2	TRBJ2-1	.	TGTGCCAGCCTAAAAGGGGCGGGAGGGCCGTCTAATGAGCAGTTCTTC	CASLKGAGGPSNEQFF
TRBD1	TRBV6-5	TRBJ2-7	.	TGTGCCAGCAGTTATCCGACTCGGACAGGGTCCTACGAGCAGTACTTC	CASSYPTRTGSYEQYF
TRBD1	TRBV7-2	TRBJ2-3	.	TGTGCCAGCAGCGCGAGGACAGGGAGCACAGATACGCAGTATTTT	CASSARTGSTDTQYF
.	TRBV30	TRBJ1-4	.	TGTGCCTGGAGCCGGGTTCTCGAGAAAGAGACGGCGTACGGAGAAAAACTGTTTTTT	CAWSRVLEKETAYGEKLFF
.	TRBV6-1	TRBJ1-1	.	TGTGCCAGCACCCCACCAGGTACCGGGAACACTGAAGCTTTCTTT	CASTPPGTGNTEAFF
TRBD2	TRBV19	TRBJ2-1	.	TGTGCCAGTAGTAGAGCGGGAGGCCCCCACAATGAGCAGTTCTTC	CASSRAGGPHNEQFF
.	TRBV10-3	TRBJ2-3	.	TGTGCCATCACGGACAGAATCACAGATACGCAGTATTTT	CAITDRITDTQYF
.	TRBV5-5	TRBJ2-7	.	TGTGCCAGCAGCCCACAGGGCTACGAGCAGTACTTC	CASSPQGYEQYF
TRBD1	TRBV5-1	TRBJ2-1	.	TGCGCCAGCAGCTTGGATGGGACAGGGGTTCTGGGTTCCTACAATGAGCAGTTCTTC	CASSLDGTGVLGSYNEQFF
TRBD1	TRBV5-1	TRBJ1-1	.	TGCGCCAGCAGCCAGGCAGGGGGCAACACTGAAGCTTTCTTT	CASSQAGGNTEAFF
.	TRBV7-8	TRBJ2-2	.	TGTGCCAGCAGCCCCCCGGGTGGAGAGGAGACCGGGGAGCTGTTTTTT	CASSPPGGEETGELFF
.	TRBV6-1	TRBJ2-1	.	TGTGCCAGCAGTGATCCGGGACTCCGCTCCTACAATGAGCAGTTCTTC	CASSDPGLRSYNEQFF
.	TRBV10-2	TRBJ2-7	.	TGCGCCAGCAGTGAGTACGGAACTACCTACGAGCAGTACTTC	CASSEYGTTYEQYF
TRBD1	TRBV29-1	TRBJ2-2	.	TGCAGCGTTGCTACAACAGGGGAAGGGGAGCTGTTTTTT	CSVATTGEGELFF
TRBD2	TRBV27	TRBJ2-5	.	TGTGCCAGCAGTTCAGGACGGGGGGTGGAGCAGTACTTC	CASSSGRGVEQYF
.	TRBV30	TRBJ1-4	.	TGTGCCTGGAGAATACACAGGTCTTCGGATGAAAAACTGTTTTTT	CAWRIHRSSDEKLFF
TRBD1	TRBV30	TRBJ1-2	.	TGTGCCTGGCAACAGGGGGCGGGAAGTTCTGGCTACACCTTC	CAWQQGAGSSGYTF